The clone carrying this T cell receptor beta chain has a single count. What it binds is not known. Only in-frame clones appear in the TCRdb table, and some are missing; sequencing was by immunoSEQ multiplex PCR. Here the sample spans several thousand clones, 75% to 80% being singletons. The sample is drawn from a study of chemoradiotherapy in HPV16-positive cancers. Notes on the study in general: Candidate HPV-specific clones and E7-related TCR motifs grew in tumor during treatment.

The CDR3 has 13 amino acids. Per germline, CDR1 SQVTM and CDR2 ANQGSEA. The V end lost 5 bases, the J end lost 5 bases, and 15 bases lay between the germline ends. The receptor's source is a human donor with HPV-associated anogenital cancer. The chain uses TRBV29-1 and TRBJ2-5; TRBD1 or TRBD2 may be the D gene (5 bases each). Sample collection occurred from a patient who underwent chemoradiotherapy. The CDR3 reads CSVSAGSWETQYF. The DNA of the CDR3 is TGCAGCGTTTCAGCAGGGAGTTGGGAGACCCAGTACTTC.